This entry lists 12 T cell receptor beta chains sequenced from one sample in a study of T cell changes during pregnancy in multiple sclerosis. Repertoires were generated with immunoSEQ multiplex PCR, while TCRdb's copy carries only in-frame clones and drops some. The top ten clones hold around 1% of a sample with under 100,000 clones, 90% to 95% of them seen once. Sequencing was performed on peripheral blood, taken in the second trimester of pregnancy. The receptors here all came from a female donor with multiple sclerosis, enrolled in a pregnancy study.

The V and J genes are TRBV18 and TRBJ2-1; no firm D call. V was clipped by 0 bases and J by 7 bases, with 7 bases between them. Germline V gives CDR1 KGHSH, CDR2 LQKENI. The CDR3 has 13 residues. Here the CDR3 reads CASSPPGRNEQFF. DNA of the CDR3: TGTGCCAGCTCACCACCTGGCAGGAATGAGCAGTTCTTC.

The V gene is TRBV4-3, the J gene TRBJ2-3; TRBD1 agrees at 8 bases. V shed 1 base and J 5 bases; nucleotides not matched to a gene: 2. Looked up from germline, CDR1 is LGHNA and CDR2 is YSLEER. The CDR3 has 14 amino acids. CDR3 nucleotides: TGCGCCAGCAGCCAAGGGACAGGGTTAGATACGCAGTATTTT. It yields the protein CASSQGTGLDTQYF.

The gene calls are TRBV15 and TRBJ1-2, with TRBD1 as a possible D gene (6 bases). V lost 2 bases to trimming and J lost 5 bases, with 15 bases between them. Germline V lookup: CDR1 LNHNV, CDR2 YYDKDF (reference sequence). The CDR3 runs 15 residues. CDR3 sequence: CATSRSPDSPYGYTF. In nucleotides, the CDR3 is TGTGCCACCAGCAGAAGTCCGGACAGCCCGTATGGCTACACCTTC. Full variable domain (remainder filled in from reference TRBV15 and TRBJ1-2): DAMVIQNPRYQVTQFGKPVTLSCSQTLNHNVMYWYQQKSSQAPKLLFHYYDKDFNNEADTPDNFQSRRPNTSFCFLDIRSPGLGDTAMYLCATSRSPDSPYGYTFGSGTRLTVV.

This clone was picked up one time. This chain links TRBV29-1 with TRBJ2-3; D gene ambiguous. Trimming cost V 4 bases and J 6 bases, with 8 bases left between them. The CDR3 consists of 11 residues. Per the germline V gene, CDR1 is SQVTM and CDR2 is ANQGSEA. The CDR3 sequence: CSVVGADTQYF. The DNA for the CDR3 is TGCAGCGTTGTCGGAGCTGATACGCAGTATTTT.

The chain is built from TRBV30 and TRBJ2-6; no clear D. This CDR3 has 16 amino acids. V lost 0 bases to trimming and J lost 1 base, with 10 bases between them. Germline V gene lookup returns CDR1 GTSNPN and CDR2 SVGIG (reference sequence). CDR3 DNA: TGTGCCTGGAGTGTACTACTCCCGTCTGGGGCCAACGTCCTGACTTTC. Residues: CAWSVLLPSGANVLTF.

This clone occurred once. The chain uses TRBV27 and TRBJ2-7; D perhaps matches TRBD2 (6 bases). CDR1 and CDR2 (germline): MNHEY, SMNVEV (reference sequence). Deletions cut 2 bases from V and 3 bases from J, with 11 bases between. The CDR3 spans 14 residues. The CDR3 protein is CASSLAGKGYEQYF. CDR3 nucleotides: TGTGCCAGCAGTTTAGCGGGAAAGGGCTACGAGCAGTACTTC.

The genes are TRBV4-1 and TRBJ2-6, with 12 bases matching TRBD2. There are 18 residues in the CDR3. Germline CDR1 reads MGHRA; CDR2 reads YSYEKL. V lost 2 bases, J lost 1 base, and 3 bases stayed unmatched. In nucleotides, the CDR3 is TGCGCCAGCAGCCAAACTAGCGGGAGGCCTTCTGGGGCCAACGTCCTGACTTTC. Amino acid sequence: CASSQTSGRPSGANVLTF.

The genes are TRBV5-1 and TRBJ1-2; possibly TRBD1 for D (6 bases). Trimming took 0 bases from V and 3 from J, leaving 9 bases between them. Germline CDR1 is SGHRS and CDR2 is YFSETQ. The CDR3 totals 14 residues. The CDR3 region has the DNA TGCGCCAGCAGCTTGGGGGCAGGGGACTATGGCTACACCTTC. Its translation: CASSLGAGDYGYTF.

The genes are TRBV5-1 and TRBJ2-2, with D unclear. Deletions cut 4 bases from V and 0 bases from J, with 7 bases between. This CDR3 region has 14 residues. CDR1 and CDR2 from the germline V gene are SGHRS and YFSETQ. CDR3 bases: TGCGCCAGCAGCACCGACTCGAACACCGGGGAGCTGTTTTTT. Residues: CASSTDSNTGELFF.

The gene calls are TRBV10-3 and TRBJ1-1; D may be TRBD1 (6 bases). CDR3 length equals 14 residues. Trimming stripped 2 bases from V and 2 bases from J, with 9 bases between. Germline V gives CDR1 ENHRY, CDR2 SYGVKD. This CDR3 is CAISEKQGNTEAFF. The DNA of the CDR3 is TGTGCCATCAGTGAGAAACAGGGAAACACTGAAGCTTTCTTT.

In DNA form, the CDR3 reads TGTGCCAGCAGTTTACAGTCCGGCACAGATACGCAGTATTTT. Encoded protein: CASSLQSGTDTQYF. J is TRBJ2-3 and V is TRBV27; no definite D call. The germline V and J ends were trimmed by 2 bases and 1 base, with 7 bases remaining between them. Germline V gene sequence: CDR1 MNHEY, CDR2 SMNVEV (reference sequence). There are 14 residues in the CDR3.

The J gene is TRBJ2-7, the V gene TRBV30; 7 bases map to TRBD1. J was trimmed by 4 bases and V by 8 bases; bases with no gene match: 11. This CDR3 is built from 13 residues. From germline, CDR1 is GTSNPN and CDR2 SVGIG (reference sequence). CDR3 coding DNA: TGTGCCCGCTACCGAAGGGGGCGGTACGAGCAGTACTTC. Residues: CARYRRGRYEQYF.